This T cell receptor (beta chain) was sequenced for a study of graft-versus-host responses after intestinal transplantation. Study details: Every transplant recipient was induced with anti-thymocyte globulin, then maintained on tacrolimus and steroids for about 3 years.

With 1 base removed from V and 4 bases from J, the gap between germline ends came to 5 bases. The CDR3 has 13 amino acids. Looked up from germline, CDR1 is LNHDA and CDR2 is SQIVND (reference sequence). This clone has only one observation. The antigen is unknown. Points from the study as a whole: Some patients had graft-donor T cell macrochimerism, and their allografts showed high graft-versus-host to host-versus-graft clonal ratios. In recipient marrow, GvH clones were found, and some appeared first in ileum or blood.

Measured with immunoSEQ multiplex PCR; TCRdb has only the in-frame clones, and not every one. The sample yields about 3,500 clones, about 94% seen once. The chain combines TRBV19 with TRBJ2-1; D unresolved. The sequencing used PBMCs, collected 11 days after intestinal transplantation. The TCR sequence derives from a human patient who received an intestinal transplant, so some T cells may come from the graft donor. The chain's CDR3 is CASSIAVYNEQFF. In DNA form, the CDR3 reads TGTGCCAGTAGTATAGCAGTATACAATGAGCAGTTCTTC.